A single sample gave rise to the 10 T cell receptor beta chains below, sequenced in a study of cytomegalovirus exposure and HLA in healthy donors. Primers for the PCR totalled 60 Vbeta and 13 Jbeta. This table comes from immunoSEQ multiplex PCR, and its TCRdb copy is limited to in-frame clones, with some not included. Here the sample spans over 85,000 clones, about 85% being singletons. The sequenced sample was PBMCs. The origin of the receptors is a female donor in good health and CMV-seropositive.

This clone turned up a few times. Here the CDR3 DNA reads TGCAGCGTATCTGACACCGGGGAGCTGTTTTTT. Protein sequence: CSVSDTGELFF. The gene calls are TRBV29-1 and TRBJ2-2; D is unresolved. The V gene lost 6 bases and the J gene lost 3 bases, with 5 bases spanning the gap. Germline CDR1 is SQVTM and CDR2 is ANQGSEA. CDR3 length: 11 residues.

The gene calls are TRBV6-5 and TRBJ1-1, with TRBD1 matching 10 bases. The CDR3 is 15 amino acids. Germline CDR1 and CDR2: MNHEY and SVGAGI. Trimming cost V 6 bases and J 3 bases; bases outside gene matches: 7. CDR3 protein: CASSPDRGVYTEAFF. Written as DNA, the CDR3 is TGTGCCAGCAGCCCGGACAGGGGGGTGTACACTGAAGCTTTCTTT.

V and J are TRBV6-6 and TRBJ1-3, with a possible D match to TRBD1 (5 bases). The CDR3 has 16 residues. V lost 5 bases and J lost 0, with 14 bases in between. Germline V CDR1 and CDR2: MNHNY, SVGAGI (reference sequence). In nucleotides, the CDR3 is TGTGCCAGCAGTGCTGGGGGGGGGAGCTCTGGAAACACCATATATTTT. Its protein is CASSAGGGSSGNTIYF.

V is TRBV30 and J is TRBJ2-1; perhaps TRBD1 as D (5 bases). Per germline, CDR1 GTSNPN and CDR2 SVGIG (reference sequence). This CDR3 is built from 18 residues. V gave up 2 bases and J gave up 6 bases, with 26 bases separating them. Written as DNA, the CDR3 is TGTGCCTGGAGTCTGCTGGGTGGTAGTCGACAGTACGGCAATGAGCAGTTCTTC. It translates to CAWSLLGGSRQYGNEQFF.

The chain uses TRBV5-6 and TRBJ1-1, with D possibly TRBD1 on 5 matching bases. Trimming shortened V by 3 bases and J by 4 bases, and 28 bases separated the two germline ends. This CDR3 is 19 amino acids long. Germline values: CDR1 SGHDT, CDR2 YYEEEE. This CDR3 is CASSSIGSAGIGYGTEAFF. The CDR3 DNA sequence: TGTGCCAGCAGCTCGATTGGGTCCGCAGGGATTGGGTACGGCACTGAAGCTTTCTTT.

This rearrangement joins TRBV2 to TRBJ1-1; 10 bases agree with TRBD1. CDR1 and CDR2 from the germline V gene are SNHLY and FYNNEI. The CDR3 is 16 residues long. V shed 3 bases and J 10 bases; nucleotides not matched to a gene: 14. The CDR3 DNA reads TGTGCCAGCAGTGATAACCGCGACAGGGGGCGAGGTGGAGCTTTCTTT. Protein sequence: CASSDNRDRGRGGAFF.

CDR3 nucleotide sequence: TGTGCCAGCAGTTACTCGATATCCAGGGGGCGCGAGCAGTACTTC. It translates to CASSYSISRGREQYF. This chain links TRBV6-5 with TRBJ2-7; 8 bases match TRBD1. V trimming: 0 bases; J trimming: 6 bases; junction bases outside the gene matches: 7. The CDR3 consists of 15 residues. Germline CDR1 reads MNHEY; CDR2 reads SVGAGI.

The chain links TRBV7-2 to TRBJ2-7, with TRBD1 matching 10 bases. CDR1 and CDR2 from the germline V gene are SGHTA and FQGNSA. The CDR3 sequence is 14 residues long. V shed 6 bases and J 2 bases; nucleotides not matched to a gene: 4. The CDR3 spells CASRPGQGAYEQYF. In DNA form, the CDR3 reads TGTGCCAGCAGACCAGGACAGGGGGCCTACGAGCAGTACTTC.

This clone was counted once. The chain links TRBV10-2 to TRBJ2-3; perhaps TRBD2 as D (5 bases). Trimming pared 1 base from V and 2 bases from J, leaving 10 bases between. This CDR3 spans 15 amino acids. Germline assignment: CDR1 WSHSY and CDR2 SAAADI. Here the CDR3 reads CASSEYTGNTDTQYF. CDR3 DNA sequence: TGCGCCAGCAGTGAGTATACCGGGAACACAGATACGCAGTATTTT.

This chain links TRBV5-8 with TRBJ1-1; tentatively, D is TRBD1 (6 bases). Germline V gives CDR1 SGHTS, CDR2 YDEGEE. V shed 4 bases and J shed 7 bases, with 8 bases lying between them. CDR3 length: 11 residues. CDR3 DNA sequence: TGTGCCAGCAGCGTCAGGGGTGAAGCTTTCTTT. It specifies CASSVRGEAFF.